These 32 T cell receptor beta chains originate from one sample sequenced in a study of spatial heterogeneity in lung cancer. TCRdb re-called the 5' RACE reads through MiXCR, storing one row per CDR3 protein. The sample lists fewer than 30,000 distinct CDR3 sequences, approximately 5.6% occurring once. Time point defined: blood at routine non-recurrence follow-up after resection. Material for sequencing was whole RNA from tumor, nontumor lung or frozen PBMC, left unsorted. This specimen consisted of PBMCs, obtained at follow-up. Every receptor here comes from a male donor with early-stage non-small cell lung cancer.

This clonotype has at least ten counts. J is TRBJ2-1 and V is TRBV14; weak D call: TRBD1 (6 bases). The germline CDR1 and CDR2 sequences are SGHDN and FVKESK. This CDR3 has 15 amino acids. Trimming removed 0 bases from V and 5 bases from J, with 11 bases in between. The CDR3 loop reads CASSQERTANNEQFF. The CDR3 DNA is TGTGCCAGCAGCCAAGAACGGACAGCCAACAATGAGCAGTTCTTC.

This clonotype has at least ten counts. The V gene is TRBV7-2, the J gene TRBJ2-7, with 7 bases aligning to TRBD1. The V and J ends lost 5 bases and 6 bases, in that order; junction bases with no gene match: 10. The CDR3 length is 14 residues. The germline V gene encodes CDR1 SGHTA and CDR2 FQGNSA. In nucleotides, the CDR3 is TGTGCCAGCAGCCCCCGTACGACAGGGATCGAGCAGTACTTC. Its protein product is CASSPRTTGIEQYF.

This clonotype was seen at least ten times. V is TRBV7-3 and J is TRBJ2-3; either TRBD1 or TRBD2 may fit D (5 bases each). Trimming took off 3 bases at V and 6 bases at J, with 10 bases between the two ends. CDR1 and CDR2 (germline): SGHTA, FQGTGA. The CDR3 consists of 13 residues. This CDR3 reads CASSFLAGDTQYF. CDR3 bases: TGTGCCAGCAGCTTCCTAGCAGGGGATACGCAGTATTTT. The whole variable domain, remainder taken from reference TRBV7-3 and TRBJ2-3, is GAGVSQTPSNKVTEKGKYVELRCDPISGHTALYWYRQSLGQGPEFLIYFQGTGAADDSGLPNDRFFAVRPEGSVSTLKIQRTERGDSAVYLCASSFLAGDTQYFGPGTRLTVL.

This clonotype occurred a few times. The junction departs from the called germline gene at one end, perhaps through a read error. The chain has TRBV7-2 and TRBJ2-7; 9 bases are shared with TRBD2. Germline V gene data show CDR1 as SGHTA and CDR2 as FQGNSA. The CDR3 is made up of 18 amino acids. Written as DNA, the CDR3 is TGTGCCGGCAGCTTTCTTGCTAGCGGGGAACTTTTCTCCTACGAGCAGTACTTC. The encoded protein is CAGSFLASGELFSYEQYF.

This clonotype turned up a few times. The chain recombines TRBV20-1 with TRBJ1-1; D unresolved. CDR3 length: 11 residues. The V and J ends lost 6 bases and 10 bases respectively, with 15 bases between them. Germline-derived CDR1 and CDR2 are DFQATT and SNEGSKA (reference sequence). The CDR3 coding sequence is TGCAGTGCAACGGCCTCCCGGGGAGCTTTCTTT. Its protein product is CSATASRGAFF.

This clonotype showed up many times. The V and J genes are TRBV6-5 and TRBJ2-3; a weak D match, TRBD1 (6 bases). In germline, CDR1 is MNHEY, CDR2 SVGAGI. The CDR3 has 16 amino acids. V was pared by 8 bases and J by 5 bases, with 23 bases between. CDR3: CASLPSLGAVRDTQYF. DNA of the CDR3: TGTGCCAGCCTGCCTTCGCTGGGGGCGGTCAGAGATACGCAGTATTTT.

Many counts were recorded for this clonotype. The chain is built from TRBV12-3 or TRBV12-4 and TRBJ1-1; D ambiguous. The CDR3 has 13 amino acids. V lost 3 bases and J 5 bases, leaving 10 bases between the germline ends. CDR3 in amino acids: CASSFSSRTEAFF. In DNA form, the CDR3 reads TGTGCCAGCAGTTTCAGTAGTAGGACTGAAGCTTTCTTT.

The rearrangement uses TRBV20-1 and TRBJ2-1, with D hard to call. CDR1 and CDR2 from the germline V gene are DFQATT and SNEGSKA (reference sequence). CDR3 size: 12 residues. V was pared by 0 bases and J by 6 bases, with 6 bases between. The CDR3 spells CSAREVGNEQFF. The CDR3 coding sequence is TGCAGTGCTAGAGAGGTAGGCAATGAGCAGTTCTTC.

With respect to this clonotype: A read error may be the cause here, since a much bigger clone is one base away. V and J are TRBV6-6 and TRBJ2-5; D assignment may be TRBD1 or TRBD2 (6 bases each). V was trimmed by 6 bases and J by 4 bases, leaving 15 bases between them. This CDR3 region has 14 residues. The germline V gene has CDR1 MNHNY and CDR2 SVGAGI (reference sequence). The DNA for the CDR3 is TGTGCCAGCAGGGCCCACGAGGGGGGAGAGACCCAGTACTTC. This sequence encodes CASRAHEGGETQYF.

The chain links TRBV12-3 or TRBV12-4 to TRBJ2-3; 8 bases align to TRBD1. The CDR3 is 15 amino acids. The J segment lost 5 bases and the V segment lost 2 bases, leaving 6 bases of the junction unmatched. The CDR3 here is CASSLLETGVDTQYF. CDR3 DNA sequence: TGTGCCAGCAGTTTACTCGAGACAGGGGTAGATACGCAGTATTTT.

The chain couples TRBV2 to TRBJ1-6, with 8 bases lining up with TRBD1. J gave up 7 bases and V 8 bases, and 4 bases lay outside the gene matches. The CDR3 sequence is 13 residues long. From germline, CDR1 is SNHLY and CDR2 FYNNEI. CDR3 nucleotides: TGTGCCAGCGGGGACAGGAGAAATTCACCCCTCCACTTT. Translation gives CASGDRRNSPLHF.

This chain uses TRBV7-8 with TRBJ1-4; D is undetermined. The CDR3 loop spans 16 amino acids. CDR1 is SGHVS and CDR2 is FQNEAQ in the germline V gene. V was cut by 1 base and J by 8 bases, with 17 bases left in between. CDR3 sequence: CASSLVTVGLDEKLFF. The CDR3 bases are TGTGCCAGCAGCTTAGTCACAGTGGGCTTAGACGAAAAACTGTTTTTT.

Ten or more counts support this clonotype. Here the CDR3 reads CASSAGGPSEQYV. CDR3 sequence (DNA): TGTGCCAGCTCAGCAGGGGGGCCGAGCGAGCAGTACGTC. The rearrangement joins TRBV18 to TRBJ2-7; tentatively, D is TRBD1 (7 bases). V was clipped by 5 bases and J by 6 bases, with 14 bases between them. The CDR3 length is 13 residues. The V gene's germline CDR1 is KGHSH and CDR2 LQKENI.

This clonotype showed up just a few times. The CDR3 DNA sequence: TGTGCCAGCTCACTGGAGAACAGGGGTGAGAGGGAGCAGTACGTC. This translates into CASSLENRGEREQYV. The chain carries TRBV18 and TRBJ2-7; 7 bases line up with TRBD1. The CDR3 loop spans 15 amino acids. Looked up from germline, CDR1 is KGHSH and CDR2 is LQKENI. J was trimmed by 7 bases and V by 4 bases; bases with no gene match: 13.

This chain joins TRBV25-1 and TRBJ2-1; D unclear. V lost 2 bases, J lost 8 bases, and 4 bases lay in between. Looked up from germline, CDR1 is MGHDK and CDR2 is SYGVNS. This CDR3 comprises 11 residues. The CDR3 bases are TGTGCCAGCAGTGAAGCGTATGAGCAGTTCTTC. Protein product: CASSEAYEQFF.

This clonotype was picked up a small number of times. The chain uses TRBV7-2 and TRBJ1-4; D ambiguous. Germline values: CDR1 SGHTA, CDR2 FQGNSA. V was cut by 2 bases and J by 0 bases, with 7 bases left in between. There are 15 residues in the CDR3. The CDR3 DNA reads TGTGCCAGCAGCTTAAGGTTTGCAACTAATGAAAAACTGTTTTTT. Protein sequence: CASSLRFATNEKLFF.

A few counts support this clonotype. CDR3 residues: CASSSQQGARAPNYGYTF. The CDR3 DNA follows: TGTGCCAGCAGCTCTCAACAGGGAGCCAGAGCTCCTAACTATGGCTACACCTTC. The J gene is TRBJ1-2, the V gene TRBV5-5; TRBD1 is a possible D gene (6 bases). The CDR3 loop spans 18 amino acids. The V end lost 3 bases, the J end lost 0 bases, and 21 bases lay between the germline ends. Germline V gives CDR1 SGHKS, CDR2 YYEKEE (reference sequence).

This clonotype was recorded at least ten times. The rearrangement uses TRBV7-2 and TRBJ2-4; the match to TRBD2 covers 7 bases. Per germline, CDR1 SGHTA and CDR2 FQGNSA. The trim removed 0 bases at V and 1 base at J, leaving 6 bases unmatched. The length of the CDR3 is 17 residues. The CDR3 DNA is TGTGCCAGCAGCTTAGCTGCCAGCGGGACGGCCAAAAACATTCAGTACTTC. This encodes CASSLAASGTAKNIQYF.

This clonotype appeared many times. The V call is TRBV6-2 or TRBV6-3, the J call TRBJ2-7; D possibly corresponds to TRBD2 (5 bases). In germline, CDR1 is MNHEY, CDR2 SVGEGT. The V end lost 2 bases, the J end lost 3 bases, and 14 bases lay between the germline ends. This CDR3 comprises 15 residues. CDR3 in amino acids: CASSYGSLGNYEQYF. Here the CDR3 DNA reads TGTGCCAGCAGTTACGGTAGCCTCGGGAACTACGAGCAGTACTTC.

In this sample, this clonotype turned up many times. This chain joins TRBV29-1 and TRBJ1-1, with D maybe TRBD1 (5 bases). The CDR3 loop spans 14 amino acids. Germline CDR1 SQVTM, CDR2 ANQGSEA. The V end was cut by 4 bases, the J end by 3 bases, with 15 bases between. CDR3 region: CSVAGGGLDTEAFF. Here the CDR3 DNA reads TGCAGCGTTGCGGGGGGTGGGTTGGACACTGAAGCTTTCTTT.

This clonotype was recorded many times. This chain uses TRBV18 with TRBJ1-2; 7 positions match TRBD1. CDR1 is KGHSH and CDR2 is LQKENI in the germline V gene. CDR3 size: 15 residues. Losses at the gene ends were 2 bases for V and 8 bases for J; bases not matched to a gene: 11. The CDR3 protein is CASSPLERGRLGYTF. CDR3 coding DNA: TGTGCCAGCTCACCATTGGAAAGGGGGCGGTTGGGCTACACCTTC.

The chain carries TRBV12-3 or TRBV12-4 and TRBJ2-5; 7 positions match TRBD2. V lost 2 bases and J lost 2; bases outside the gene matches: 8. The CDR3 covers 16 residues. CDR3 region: CASSLFPGGGQETQYF. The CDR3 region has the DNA TGTGCCAGCAGTTTATTTCCGGGAGGCGGGCAAGAGACCCAGTACTTC.

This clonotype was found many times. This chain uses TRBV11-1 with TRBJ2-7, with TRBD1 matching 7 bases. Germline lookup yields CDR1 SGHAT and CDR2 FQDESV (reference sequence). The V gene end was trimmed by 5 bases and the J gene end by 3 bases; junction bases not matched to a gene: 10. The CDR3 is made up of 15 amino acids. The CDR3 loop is CASSINRDSFYEQYV. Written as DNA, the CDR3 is TGTGCCAGCAGCATAAACCGGGACAGCTTCTACGAGCAGTACGTC.

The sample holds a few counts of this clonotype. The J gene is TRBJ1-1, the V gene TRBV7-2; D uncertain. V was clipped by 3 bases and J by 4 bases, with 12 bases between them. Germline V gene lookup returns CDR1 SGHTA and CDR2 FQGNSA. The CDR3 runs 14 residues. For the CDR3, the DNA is TGTGCCAGCAGCTTTGCCATCACGGGCACTGAAGCTTTCTTT. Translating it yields CASSFAITGTEAFF.

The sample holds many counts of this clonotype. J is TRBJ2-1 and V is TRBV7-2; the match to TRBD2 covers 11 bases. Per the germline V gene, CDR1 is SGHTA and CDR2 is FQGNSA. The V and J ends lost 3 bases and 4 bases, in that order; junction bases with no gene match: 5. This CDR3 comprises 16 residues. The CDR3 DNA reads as TGTGCCAGCAGCTTGACCGGGACTAGCGGATACAATGAGCAGTTCTTC. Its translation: CASSLTGTSGYNEQFF.

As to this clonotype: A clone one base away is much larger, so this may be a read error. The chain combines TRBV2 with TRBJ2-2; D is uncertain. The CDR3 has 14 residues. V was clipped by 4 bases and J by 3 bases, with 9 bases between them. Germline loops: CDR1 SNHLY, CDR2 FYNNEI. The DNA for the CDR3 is TGTGCCAGCAGTGCAGTCTCGTACACCGGGGAGCTGTTTTTT. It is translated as CASSAVSYTGELFF.

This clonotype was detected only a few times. The CDR3 sequence: CASSIARAGAGQETQYF. Written as DNA, the CDR3 is TGTGCCAGTAGTATAGCTAGAGCGGGAGCGGGACAAGAGACCCAGTACTTC. The V and J genes are TRBV19 and TRBJ2-5; 8 nucleotides agree with TRBD2. The CDR3 loop spans 17 amino acids. From germline, CDR1 is LNHDA and CDR2 SQIVND (reference sequence). V dropped 1 base and J dropped 2; count of bases not matched to a gene: 9.

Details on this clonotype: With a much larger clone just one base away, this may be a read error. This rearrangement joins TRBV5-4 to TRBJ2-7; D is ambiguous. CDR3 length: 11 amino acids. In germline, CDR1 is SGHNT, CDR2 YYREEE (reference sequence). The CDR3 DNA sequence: TGTACCAGCAGGTCCCAACACGAGCAGTACTTC. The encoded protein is CTSRSQHEQYF.

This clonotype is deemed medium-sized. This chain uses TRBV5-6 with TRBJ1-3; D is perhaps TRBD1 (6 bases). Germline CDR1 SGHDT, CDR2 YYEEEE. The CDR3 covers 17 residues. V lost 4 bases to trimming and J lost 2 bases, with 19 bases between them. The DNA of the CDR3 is TGTGCCAGCAGCCCCCTCAGGGGAGAGTGGGCTGGAAACACCATATATTTT. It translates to CASSPLRGEWAGNTIYF.

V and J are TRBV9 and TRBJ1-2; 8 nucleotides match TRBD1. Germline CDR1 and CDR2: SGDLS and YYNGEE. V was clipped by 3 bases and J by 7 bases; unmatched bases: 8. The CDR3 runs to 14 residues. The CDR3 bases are TGTGCCAGCAGCGAGACGACAGGGGACGTTGGCTACACCTTC. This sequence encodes CASSETTGDVGYTF.

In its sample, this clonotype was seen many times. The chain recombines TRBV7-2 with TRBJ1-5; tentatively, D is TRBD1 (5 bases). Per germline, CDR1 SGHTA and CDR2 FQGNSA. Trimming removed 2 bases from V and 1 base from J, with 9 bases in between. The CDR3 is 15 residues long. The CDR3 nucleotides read TGTGCCAGCAGCTTACTGGGACTCAGCAATCAGCCCCAGCATTTT. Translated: CASSLLGLSNQPQHF.

In DNA, the CDR3 is TGTGCCAGCAGCTTCCCTAGCGGGAAAGAGACCCAGTACTTC. Translation: CASSFPSGKETQYF. The genes are TRBV7-2 and TRBJ2-5, with 9 bases lining up with TRBD2. The V segment lost 3 bases and the J segment 3 bases; nucleotides outside the gene matches: 2. The CDR3 length is 14 residues. Germline CDR1 is SGHTA and CDR2 is FQGNSA.